This T cell receptor beta chain emerged from a study of T cells after yellow fever vaccination. Overall study context: Fractions of limited cellularity were prepared by means of SMART-Seq v4 Ultra Low Input.

The 5'RACE template-switching step produced TCR cDNA and added a universal primer site and UMIs. Via MiXCR, TCRdb re-called the 5' RACE reads, giving one row per CDR3 protein. The table shows hundreds of thousands of distinct CDR3 sequences, with about 6% occurring only once. CDR1 DFQATT and CDR2 SNEGSKA come from the germline V gene (reference sequence). The CDR3 is made up of 17 amino acids. V lost 0 bases, J lost 2 bases, and 3 bases stayed unmatched. This clonotype was obtained from a man aged 25-45 years who received the YFV17D yellow fever vaccine. Sequenced material: PBMCs, taken 5 days after the yellow fever booster vaccination. The V call is TRBV20-1, the J call TRBJ2-2; TRBD2 aligns across 13 bases. CDR3 sequence: CSARDRTSGSNTGELFF. In DNA form, the CDR3 reads TGCAGTGCTAGAGATCGGACTAGCGGGAGTAACACCGGGGAGCTGTTTTTT.